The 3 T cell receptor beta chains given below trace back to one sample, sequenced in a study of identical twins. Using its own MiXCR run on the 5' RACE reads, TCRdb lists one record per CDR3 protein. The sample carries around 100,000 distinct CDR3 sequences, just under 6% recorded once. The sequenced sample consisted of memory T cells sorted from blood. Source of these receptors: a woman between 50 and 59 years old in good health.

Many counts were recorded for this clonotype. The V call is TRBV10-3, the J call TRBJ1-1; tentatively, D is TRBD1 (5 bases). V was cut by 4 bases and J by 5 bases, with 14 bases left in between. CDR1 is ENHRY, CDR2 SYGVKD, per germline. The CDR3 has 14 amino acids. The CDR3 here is CAISGEAGSTEAFF. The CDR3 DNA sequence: TGTGCCATCAGTGGAGAGGCAGGGAGTACTGAAGCTTTCTTT.

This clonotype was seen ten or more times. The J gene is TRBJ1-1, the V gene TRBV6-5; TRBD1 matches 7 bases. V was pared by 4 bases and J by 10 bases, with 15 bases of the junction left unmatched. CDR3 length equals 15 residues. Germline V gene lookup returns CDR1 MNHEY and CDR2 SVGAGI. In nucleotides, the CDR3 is TGTGCCAGCAGTTCCCCCGGGACAGCCACTTCCGGAGCTTTCTTT. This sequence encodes CASSSPGTATSGAFF.

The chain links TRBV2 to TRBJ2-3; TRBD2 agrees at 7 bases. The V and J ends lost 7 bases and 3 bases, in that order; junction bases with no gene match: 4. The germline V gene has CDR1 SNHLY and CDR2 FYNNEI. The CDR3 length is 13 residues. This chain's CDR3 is CASMKRETDTQYF. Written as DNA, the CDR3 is TGTGCCAGCATGAAGCGGGAAACAGATACGCAGTATTTT.